Following are 25 T cell receptor beta chains from one sample sequenced in a study of T cells in women clearing cervical HPV infection. Measured with immunoSEQ multiplex PCR; TCRdb has only the in-frame clones, and not every one. Its table records 13,000 to 15,000 clones. What was sequenced was blood buffy coat. All receptors derive from a woman between 18 and 69 years old with a cervical HPV16 infection that either progressed to CIN3+ or cleared (not recorded which).

To note about this clone: The read halts 3 residues ahead of the CDR3 end, with the missing end drawn from the germline J gene. The rearrangement links TRBV5-5 to TRBJ2-7; possible D gene TRBD1, 6 bases. CDR1 and CDR2 (germline): SGHKS, YYEKEE (reference sequence). The CDR3 has 14 amino acids. The germline V and J ends were trimmed by 6 bases and 2 bases, with 15 bases remaining between them. CDR3 DNA (partial): TGTGCCAGCATGACCGAGAGGGGGACCTACGAG. Translation gives CASMTERGTYE. The CDR3 as a whole reads CASMTERGTYEQYF.

For this clone: One junction end disagrees with the germline gene, perhaps due to a read error. The read ends 3 residues before the CDR3 terminus; that terminus is restored from the germline J gene. Other DNA sequences from this sample encode an identical CDR3 as well. The chain couples TRBV7-7 to TRBJ1-3; possible D gene TRBD1, 5 bases. Germline V gene lookup returns CDR1 SSHAT and CDR2 FNYEAQ (reference sequence). The CDR3 contains 16 residues. CDR3 DNA, as far as it was read: TGTGCTAGCATCTCCTTTACAGGTCTCTCTGGAAACACC. Its protein product is CASISFTGLSGNT. The full CDR3 protein is CASISFTGLSGNTIYF.

The CDR3 sequence: CASSEVAGTSYEQYF. The CDR3 bases that were read are TGTGCCAGCAGTGAAGTAGCGGGAACCTCCTACGAG. This chain joins TRBV6-1 and TRBJ2-7; 8 bases agree with TRBD2. The DNA ends 3 residues before the CDR3 does, and the rest of the CDR3 is filled in from the germline J gene. The V segment lost 1 base and the J segment 0 bases; nucleotides outside the gene matches: 2. The length of the CDR3 is 15 residues. CDR1 and CDR2 from the germline V gene are MNHNS and SASEGT.

To note about this clone: The CDR3 end is not reached by the read, which stops 3 residues before it; the germline J gene fills it in. The sample contains more than one DNA sequence encoding this CDR3. V is TRBV7-6 and J is TRBJ1-3, with D unresolved. CDR1 and CDR2 (germline): SGHVS, FNYEAQ. The CDR3 is 13 residues long. CDR3 DNA, as far as it was read: TGTGCCAGCAGCTTAGAACTTGGTAGCACA. As protein: CASSLELGST. The whole CDR3 reads CASSLELGSTIYF. The full variable domain, its missing parts supplied by reference TRBV7-6 and TRBJ1-3, is GAGVSQSPRYKVTKRGQDVALRCDPISGHVSLYWYRQALGQGPEFLTYFNYEAQQDKSGLPNDRFSAERPEGSISTLTIQRTEQRDSAMYRCASSLELGSTIYFGEGSWLTVV.

Concerning this clone itself: The CDR3 end is not reached by the read, which stops 3 residues before it; the germline J gene fills it in. The chain uses TRBV10-1 and TRBJ2-2, with D hard to call. The V end was cut by 6 bases, the J end by 6 bases, with 14 bases between. This CDR3 has 14 amino acids. Germline lookup yields CDR1 WNHNN and CDR2 SYGVQD (reference sequence). CDR3 protein: CASSEVLGSGELFF. CDR3 bases read: TGCGCCAGCAGCGAGGTGTTAGGGTCCGGGGAG.

As for this clone: The read comes to an end 3 residues before the CDR3 does, leaving the germline J gene to fill in the end. The V and J genes are TRBV20-1 and TRBJ2-3; 11 bases are a match to TRBD2. CDR1 and CDR2 from the germline V gene are DFQATT and SNEGSKA (reference sequence). The CDR3 is 16 amino acids. V was clipped by 4 bases and J by 5 bases; unmatched bases: 11. Partial CDR3 DNA: TGCAGTGCTAACCCCTTGCTAGCGGGGGGCAGAGATACG. Translated: CSANPLLAGGRDT. The CDR3 in full is CSANPLLAGGRDTQYF.

As concerns this clone: The CDR3 end lies 3 residues beyond the end of the read and is filled in from the germline J gene. The rearrangement joins TRBV7-6 to TRBJ2-1, with D possibly matching TRBD1 (5 bases). The CDR3 has 14 residues. Trimming cost V 4 bases and J 3 bases, with 10 bases left between them. Germline values: CDR1 SGHVS, CDR2 FNYEAQ. The CDR3 bases that were read are TGTGCCAGCAGCTCCCCAGGGCACTACAATGAG. Translation: CASSSPGHYNE. The CDR3 as a whole reads CASSSPGHYNEQFF.

About this clone: The read gets to within 3 residues of the CDR3 end, and the germline J gene fills in the rest. The chain uses TRBV7-6 and TRBJ2-2, with TRBD2 as a possible D gene (6 bases). The V end was cut by 5 bases, the J end by 1 base, with 17 bases between. This CDR3 has 17 amino acids. Germline V lookup: CDR1 SGHVS, CDR2 FNYEAQ. CDR3: CASSLHPPRENTGELFF. The CDR3 bases that were read are TGTGCCAGCAGCCTCCACCCCCCGCGGGAGAACACCGGGGAG.

By frequency, this clone is medium-sized (0.01 to 0.1%). The read comes to an end 3 residues before the CDR3 does, leaving the germline J gene to fill in the end. The V gene is TRBV13, the J gene TRBJ1-6, with 8 bases lining up with TRBD1. Looked up from germline, CDR1 is PRHDT and CDR2 is FYEKMQ (reference sequence). J lost 10 bases, V lost 5 bases, and 7 bases had no gene match. The CDR3 runs to 14 residues. CDR3: CASSLGTGRSPLHF. The CDR3 bases that were read are TGTGCCAGCAGCCTTGGGACAGGACGATCACCC.

About this clone itself: The read finishes 3 residues shy of the CDR3 end, and the germline J gene is used to complete it. V usage is TRBV12-3 or TRBV12-4 and J usage is TRBJ2-7; 7 bases line up with TRBD1. Trimming removed 5 bases from V and 3 bases from J; junction bases left unmatched: 13. This CDR3 spans 16 amino acids. CDR3 protein: CASSTQGRTGGYEQYF. The part of the CDR3 DNA that was read is TGTGCCAGCAGTACGCAAGGCCGGACAGGTGGCTACGAG.

Comments on this clone: From the germline J gene comes the end of the CDR3, since the read stops 3 residues before it. The chain combines TRBV5-1 with TRBJ2-1; unclear D gene. There are 13 residues in the CDR3. Germline V gene sequence: CDR1 SGHRS, CDR2 YFSETQ. V was shortened by 1 base and J by 7 bases, with 9 bases between the two germline ends. The CDR3 sequence is CASSLNADNEQFF. Incomplete CDR3 DNA: TGCGCCAGCAGCTTGAATGCGGATAATGAG.

In the case of this clone: The missing CDR3 end, 3 residues past where the read stops, is filled in from the germline J gene. The chain is built from TRBV28 and TRBJ1-2, with 11 bases matching TRBD1. The V segment lost 1 base and the J segment 7 bases; nucleotides outside the gene matches: 17. The CDR3 spans 19 residues. CDR1 is MDHEN, CDR2 SYDVKM, per germline. Partial CDR3 DNA: TGTGCCAGCAGTTTATATTTTCCAGCAGGGACAGGGGGAAGGGGTGGC. Translated: CASSLYFPAGTGGRGG. The full CDR3 sequence reads CASSLYFPAGTGGRGGYTF.

Of note for this clone: With the read ending 3 residues before the CDR3 end, the germline J gene is used to fill in that end. This chain links TRBV18 with TRBJ1-6; 10 nucleotides match TRBD1. With 3 bases clipped from V and 10 bases from J, the junction kept 6 bases outside the gene matches. CDR1 is KGHSH, CDR2 LQKENI, per germline. This CDR3 has 15 residues. The CDR3 loop reads CASSPEGTGESPLHF. Partial CDR3 DNA: TGTGCCAGCTCACCGGAGGGGACAGGGGAGTCACCC.

For this clone: The read terminates 3 residues ahead of where the CDR3 ends, so the germline J gene completes it. V gene TRBV5-1 combines with J gene TRBJ1-1; a possible D gene is TRBD1 (5 bases). Trimming took off 0 bases at V and 0 bases at J, with 15 bases between the two ends. This CDR3 is built from 17 residues. The germline V gene encodes CDR1 SGHRS and CDR2 YFSETQ. Incomplete CDR3 DNA: TGCGCCAGCAGCTTGGGGGTCAGGGAAGGGGTGAACACTGAA. Translating it yields CASSLGVREGVNTE. In full, the CDR3 reads CASSLGVREGVNTEAFF.

With respect to this clone: The read stops 3 residues short of the end of the CDR3; the missing end is completed from the germline J gene. The rearrangement links TRBV18 to TRBJ2-7; TRBD1 matches 9 bases. The ends lost 6 bases at V and 3 bases at J; junction bases unmatched: 0. Germline loops: CDR1 KGHSH, CDR2 LQKENI. The CDR3 has 12 amino acids. CDR3 DNA (partial): TGTGCCAGCTCGGGACAGGGCTACGAG. It encodes CASSGQGYE. The whole CDR3 sequence reads CASSGQGYEQYF. Complete variable domain (other parts from reference TRBV18 and TRBJ2-7): NAGVMQNPRHLVRRRGQEARLRCSPMKGHSHVYWYRQLPEEGLKFMVYLQKENIIDESGMPKERFSAEFPKEGPSILRIQQVVRGDSAAYFCASSGQGYEQYFGPGTRLTVT.

As regards this clone: Read coverage stops 3 residues before the CDR3 terminus; the germline J gene supplies the remainder. The chain links TRBV20-1 to TRBJ2-3; D is unclear. Germline-derived CDR1 and CDR2 are DFQATT and SNEGSKA (reference sequence). The CDR3 totals 13 residues. Trimming pared 1 base from V and 4 bases from J, leaving 9 bases between. Partial CDR3 DNA: TGCAGTGCTAGAGGGGTTAGCTCAGATACG. This encodes CSARGVSSDT. The CDR3 in full is CSARGVSSDTQYF.

On this clone: The read finishes 3 residues shy of the CDR3 end, and the germline J gene is used to complete it. The V and J genes are TRBV7-6 and TRBJ1-2; 7 bases map to TRBD1. The CDR3 is 13 residues long. CDR1 SGHVS and CDR2 FNYEAQ come from the germline V gene. This CDR3 reads CASSPTRGDTYTF. CDR3 DNA (partial): TGTGCCAGCAGCCCAACCAGGGGGGATACC.

With regard to this clone: Coverage ceases 3 residues before the CDR3 finishes, and the germline J gene fills in the end. V usage is TRBV2 and J usage is TRBJ2-2; 9 positions agree with TRBD2. This CDR3 contains 14 residues. The germline V gene has CDR1 SNHLY and CDR2 FYNNEI. CDR3 region: CASTPAGGREKLFF. CDR3 DNA (partial): TGTGCCAGCACCCCGGCGGGGGGGCGAGAAAAG.

Of note for this clone: The read ends 3 residues before the CDR3 terminus; that terminus is restored from the germline J gene. The chain has TRBV5-1 and TRBJ1-4, with 10 bases fitting TRBD1. The CDR3 is 14 residues long. The germline gives CDR1 SGHRS, CDR2 YFSETQ. Trimming cost V 7 bases and J 8 bases; bases outside gene matches: 8. CDR3 bases read: TGCGCCAGCTGGGCCGGGACAGGGGACGAAAAA. Its translation: CASWAGTGDEK. The whole CDR3 protein is CASWAGTGDEKLFF. Using reference TRBV5-1 and TRBJ1-4 for the parts outside the CDR3, the full variable domain is KAGVTQTPRYLIKTRGQQVTLSCSPISGHRSVSWYQQTPGQGLQFLFEYFSETQRNKGNFPGRFSGRQFSNSRSEMNVSTLELGDSALYLCASWAGTGDEKLFFGSGTQLSVL.

As to this clone: The sequenced fragment ends 3 residues before the CDR3 boundary, so the rest is inferred from the germline J gene. The chain carries TRBV2 and TRBJ1-1; a weak D match, TRBD1 (5 bases). This CDR3 is 14 amino acids long. CDR1 and CDR2 (germline): SNHLY, FYNNEI. V was clipped by 8 bases and J by 6 bases, with 19 bases between them. Incomplete CDR3 DNA: TGTGCCAGCCTAACCTTCAGGGAGAGCGCTGAA. This gives the protein CASLTFRESAE. The whole CDR3 region reads CASLTFRESAEAFF. Supplemented by reference TRBV2 and TRBJ1-1, the full variable domain reads EPEVTQTPSHQVTQMGQEVILRCVPISNHLYFYWYRQILGQKVEFLVSFYNNEISEKSEIFDDQFSVERPDGSNFTLKIRSTKLEDSAMYFCASLTFRESAEAFFGQGTRLTVV.

On this clone itself: Read data end 3 residues before the CDR3 end; the end is taken from the germline J gene. This rearrangement joins TRBV5-1 to TRBJ1-2; D is perhaps TRBD1 (5 bases). The germline V gene has CDR1 SGHRS and CDR2 YFSETQ. The CDR3 has 14 residues. The CDR3 DNA, read in part, is TGCGCCAGCAGAATAGAGACAGCCTCGTGGAGC. Translation: CASRIETASWS. The whole CDR3 protein reads CASRIETASWSYTF.

About this clone itself: The read halts 3 residues ahead of the CDR3 end, with the missing end drawn from the germline J gene. The gene calls are TRBV7-6 and TRBJ2-3; D is unresolved. CDR3 length: 14 residues. The germline gives CDR1 SGHVS, CDR2 FNYEAQ. Incomplete CDR3 DNA: TGTGCCAGCAGCTTAGGGGCAGTTCAAGAGACG. This encodes CASSLGAVQET. The whole CDR3 is CASSLGAVQETQYF.

Comments on this clone: The read gets to within 3 residues of the CDR3 end, and the germline J gene fills in the rest. V gene TRBV20-1 combines with J gene TRBJ1-5; 9 positions match TRBD1. In germline, CDR1 is DFQATT, CDR2 SNEGSKA (reference sequence). Losses at the gene ends were 3 bases for V and 6 bases for J; bases not matched to a gene: 15. The CDR3 contains 17 residues. The CDR3 region is CSARKGWDREGSQPQHF. Partial CDR3 DNA: TGCAGTGCTAGGAAGGGATGGGACAGGGAGGGCAGTCAGCCC.

As for this clone: The CDR3 end falls 3 residues outside the read, so it is completed with the germline J gene. The chain links TRBV30 to TRBJ2-2; D gene unclear. The germline V gene has CDR1 GTSNPN and CDR2 SVGIG (reference sequence). The CDR3 is 15 residues long. The sequenced CDR3 bases are TGTGCCTGGAGGGCCCATAGCTCCTATAATTCACCG. Translating it yields CAWRAHSSYNSP. The whole CDR3 protein is CAWRAHSSYNSPLFF. Drawing the rest from reference TRBV30 and TRBJ2-2, the complete variable domain is SQTIHQWPATLVQPVGSPLSLECTVEGTSNPNLYWYRQAAGRGLQLLFYSVGIGQISSEVPQNLSASRPQDRQFILSSKKLLLSDSGFYLCAWRAHSSYNSPLFFGEGSRLTVL.

About this clone itself: The CDR3 is cut off 3 residues early in the read; its end comes from the germline J gene. This chain joins TRBV2 and TRBJ2-4; possible D gene TRBD1, 6 bases. CDR1 is SNHLY, CDR2 FYNNEI, per germline. The CDR3 totals 13 residues. CDR3 protein: CASTLRGLQPQYF. The DNA read from the CDR3 is TGTGCCAGCACCCTCAGGGGCCTCCAGCCT.